A selection of T cell receptor beta chains follows, all from one sample in a study of OX40 agonist ivuxolimab in advanced cancers. The repertoire was sequenced with immunoSEQ multiplex PCR; TCRdb's copy has only in-frame clones and lacks some. The sample contains about 77,000 clones, 90% of which appear only once. Specimen: CD4+ or CD8+ T cells sorted from blood, collected in a trial of the OX40 agonist ivuxolimab. Receptors originate from an adult with an advanced solid tumor such as melanoma, head and neck, liver or kidney cancer. The CDR3 runs from the conserved cysteine through the conserved F or W. D genes are given only for firm matches. Clone size is stated in some rows and not others, as once, few, many or a class when expanded.

abundance: .; j_gene: TRBJ2-7; d_gene: .; v_gene: TRBV7-9; CDR3aa: CASSLGTLYEQYF; CDR3nt: TGTGCCAGCAGCTTAGGGACTCTCTACGAGCAGTACTTC
abundance: .; j_gene: TRBJ2-5; d_gene: .; v_gene: TRBV15; CDR3aa: CATSRVRGLQETQYF; CDR3nt: TGTGCCACCAGCAGAGTGAGGGGTCTCCAAGAGACCCAGTACTTC
abundance: .; j_gene: TRBJ2-1; d_gene: TRBD1; v_gene: TRBV5-5; CDR3aa: CASSLSGQNNEQFF; CDR3nt: TGTGCCAGCAGCTTGTCGGGACAGAACAATGAGCAGTTCTTC
abundance: .; j_gene: TRBJ1-2; d_gene: .; v_gene: TRBV30; CDR3aa: CAWSSSVGGYTF; CDR3nt: TGTGCCTGGAGTTCGTCAGTGGGAGGCTACACCTTC
abundance: .; j_gene: TRBJ2-3; d_gene: .; v_gene: TRBV4-2; CDR3aa: CASSPAQSTDTQYF; CDR3nt: TGTGCCAGCAGCCCCGCCCAAAGCACAGATACGCAGTATTTT
abundance: .; j_gene: TRBJ2-3; d_gene: .; v_gene: TRBV18; CDR3aa: CASSPWNGGGGEDTQYF; CDR3nt: TGTGCCAGCTCACCATGGAACGGGGGTGGAGGAGAAGATACGCAGTATTTT
abundance: .; j_gene: TRBJ2-5; d_gene: .; v_gene: TRBV11-3; CDR3aa: CASSLKARAQETQYF; CDR3nt: TGTGCCAGCAGCTTAAAGGCCAGGGCTCAAGAGACCCAGTACTTC
abundance: .; j_gene: TRBJ2-4; d_gene: .; v_gene: TRBV10-3; CDR3aa: CAISEEGSFGNIQYF; CDR3nt: TGTGCCATCAGTGAGGAGGGCAGCTTTGGGAACATTCAGTACTTC
abundance: .; j_gene: TRBJ1-4; d_gene: .; v_gene: TRBV15; CDR3aa: CATSRGRVGSEKLFF; CDR3nt: TGTGCCACCAGCAGAGGCCGGGTCGGAAGTGAAAAACTGTTTTTT
abundance: .; j_gene: TRBJ1-2; d_gene: .; v_gene: TRBV29-1; CDR3aa: CSVGTGTGGGYTF; CDR3nt: TGCAGCGTAGGCACCGGGACCGGAGGGGGCTACACCTTC
abundance: .; j_gene: TRBJ2-7; d_gene: .; v_gene: TRBV6-1; CDR3aa: CATQRSYEQYF; CDR3nt: TGTGCCACACAGCGTTCCTACGAGCAGTACTTC
abundance: once; j_gene: TRBJ2-2; d_gene: .; v_gene: TRBV9; CDR3aa: CASKGGPNTGELFF; CDR3nt: TGTGCCAGCAAGGGCGGGCCGAACACCGGGGAGCTGTTTTTT
abundance: once; j_gene: TRBJ2-1; d_gene: TRBD2; v_gene: TRBV15; CDR3aa: CATSWGLAGYNEQFF; CDR3nt: TGTGCCACCAGCTGGGGACTAGCGGGTTACAATGAGCAGTTCTTC
abundance: .; j_gene: TRBJ2-5; d_gene: TRBD1; v_gene: TRBV6-5; CDR3aa: CASSLLRGQGQYF; CDR3nt: TGTGCCAGCAGCCTCCTCCGAGGACAGGGACAGTACTTC
abundance: few; j_gene: TRBJ2-7; d_gene: .; v_gene: TRBV18; CDR3aa: CASSPPTAYEQYF; CDR3nt: TGTGCCAGCTCACCACCGACAGCCTACGAGCAGTACTTC
abundance: .; j_gene: TRBJ1-4; d_gene: .; v_gene: TRBV4-1; CDR3aa: CASSQVGGLREKLFF; CDR3nt: TGCGCCAGCAGCCAAGTTGGGGGGCTGAGGGAAAAACTGTTTTTT
abundance: .; j_gene: TRBJ1-4; d_gene: .; v_gene: TRBV6-4; CDR3aa: CASRSGRSNEKLFF; CDR3nt: TGTGCCAGCAGATCGGGACGGAGTAATGAAAAACTGTTTTTT
abundance: .; j_gene: TRBJ2-2; d_gene: TRBD1; v_gene: TRBV10-1; CDR3aa: CASSDSGTGKITGELFF; CDR3nt: TGCGCCAGCAGTGATTCGGGGACAGGGAAGATTACCGGGGAGCTGTTTTTT
abundance: .; j_gene: TRBJ2-7; d_gene: .; v_gene: TRBV28; CDR3aa: CASRATVAYEQYF; CDR3nt: TGTGCCAGCAGAGCGACAGTCGCCTACGAGCAGTACTTC
abundance: .; j_gene: TRBJ2-1; d_gene: TRBD2; v_gene: TRBV6-1; CDR3aa: CAGSKTSGRGNEQFF; CDR3nt: TGTGCCGGCTCAAAAACTAGCGGGAGAGGGAATGAGCAGTTCTTC
abundance: once; j_gene: TRBJ1-1; d_gene: TRBD1; v_gene: TRBV28; CDR3aa: CASSFTGQGNTEAFF; CDR3nt: TGTGCCAGCAGTTTTACAGGACAGGGGAACACTGAAGCTTTCTTT
abundance: .; j_gene: TRBJ1-2; d_gene: .; v_gene: TRBV11-3; CDR3aa: CASSLDLNGYTF; CDR3nt: TGTGCCAGCAGCTTAGATCTAAATGGCTACACCTTC
abundance: .; j_gene: TRBJ1-1; d_gene: .; v_gene: TRBV28; CDR3aa: CATRKQTKAFF; CDR3nt: TGTGCCACCAGAAAACAGACAAAAGCTTTCTTT
abundance: .; j_gene: TRBJ1-1; d_gene: TRBD1; v_gene: TRBV23-1; CDR3aa: CASSQKWDRKNTEAFF; CDR3nt: TGCGCCAGCAGTCAAAAGTGGGACAGGAAGAACACTGAAGCTTTCTTT
abundance: .; j_gene: TRBJ2-5; d_gene: TRBD1; v_gene: TRBV5-1; CDR3aa: CASSLDRGETQYF; CDR3nt: TGCGCCAGCAGCTTGGACAGGGGAGAGACCCAGTACTTC
abundance: .; j_gene: TRBJ1-2; d_gene: TRBD1; v_gene: TRBV7-2; CDR3aa: CASSQKTGGFNGYTF; CDR3nt: TGTGCCAGCAGCCAAAAGACAGGGGGCTTTAATGGCTACACCTTC
abundance: .; j_gene: TRBJ2-5; d_gene: TRBD2; v_gene: TRBV5-6; CDR3aa: CASSLASGETQYF; CDR3nt: TGTGCCAGCAGCTTGGCTAGCGGTGAGACCCAGTACTTC